The 5 T cell receptor beta chains reported below all come from one sample, sequenced in a study of shared clonotypes between healthy human individuals. Clones were read by immunoSEQ multiplex PCR, and TCRdb kept only the in-frame ones, dropping some. Of roughly 2 million clones in the sample, about 95% were seen once. Sequenced sample: naive CD4+ T cells sorted from blood. Subset noted: CD45RA+ positively selected. All receptors derive from a man aged 18 to 29 in good health.

The chain uses TRBV5-1 and TRBJ1-3; tentatively, D is TRBD1 (5 bases). This CDR3 has 14 residues. Germline V gene lookup returns CDR1 SGHRS and CDR2 YFSETQ. V gave up 3 bases and J gave up 0 bases, with 7 bases separating them. The CDR3 loop is CASSSGPSGNTIYF. Here the CDR3 DNA reads TGCGCCAGCAGCTCGGGACCCTCTGGAAACACCATATATTTT.

The CDR3 DNA reads TGTGCCAGCAGTGTACAGGGATACATTCAGTACTTC. Its protein is CASSVQGYIQYF. V usage is TRBV6-1 and J usage is TRBJ2-4, with D possibly TRBD1 on 6 matching bases. V was pared by 4 bases and J by 8 bases, with 9 bases between. Germline V CDR1 and CDR2: MNHNS, SASEGT. The length of the CDR3 is 12 residues.

The V call is TRBV10-2, the J call TRBJ2-5; TRBD2 agrees at 9 bases. The last part of the DNA fits TRBJ2-7 better; the J call may be wrong. The CDR3 is 19 residues long. Germline V CDR1 and CDR2: WSHSY, SAAADI. CDR3 amino acids: CASSESRSSGIKKTYEQYF. The DNA of the CDR3 is TGCGCCAGCAGTGAGTCGAGGTCTAGCGGGATAAAGAAAACCTACGAGCAGTACTTC.

The sample holds one count of this clone. This chain uses TRBV15 with TRBJ1-1; D is unresolved. This CDR3 is 15 amino acids long. V was cut by 1 base and J by 7 bases, with 16 bases left in between. Germline lookup yields CDR1 LNHNV and CDR2 YYDKDF (reference sequence). The CDR3 loop reads CATSRGVVVVGEAFF. CDR3 nucleotides: TGTGCCACCAGCAGAGGGGTGGTGGTAGTGGGTGAAGCTTTCTTT.

V and J are TRBV5-8 and TRBJ2-5; 12 bases are a match to TRBD2. V shed 0 bases, J shed 2 bases, and the junction held 8 bases outside the gene matches. CDR1 and CDR2 (germline): SGHTS, YDEGEE. The CDR3 has 18 amino acids. The chain's CDR3 is CASSLGLAGDPSQETQYF. The CDR3 DNA reads TGTGCCAGCAGCTTGGGACTAGCGGGAGATCCCTCACAAGAGACCCAGTACTTC.